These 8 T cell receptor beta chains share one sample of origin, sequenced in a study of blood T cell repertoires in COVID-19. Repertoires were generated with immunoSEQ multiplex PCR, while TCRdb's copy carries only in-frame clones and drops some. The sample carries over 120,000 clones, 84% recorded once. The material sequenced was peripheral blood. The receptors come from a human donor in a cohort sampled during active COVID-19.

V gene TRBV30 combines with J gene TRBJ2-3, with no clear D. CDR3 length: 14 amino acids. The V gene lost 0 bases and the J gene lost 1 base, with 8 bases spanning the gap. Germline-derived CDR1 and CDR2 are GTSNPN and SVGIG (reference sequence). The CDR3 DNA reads TGTGCCTGGAGTGTAGGTCGGGGCACAGATACGCAGTATTTT. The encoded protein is CAWSVGRGTDTQYF.

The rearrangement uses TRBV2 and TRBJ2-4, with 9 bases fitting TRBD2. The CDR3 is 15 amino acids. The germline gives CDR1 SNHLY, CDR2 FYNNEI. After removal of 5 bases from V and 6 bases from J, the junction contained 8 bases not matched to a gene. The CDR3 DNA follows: TGTGCCAGCAGTATGCGCGGGGGGGCGGGAAACATTCAGTACTTC. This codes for CASSMRGGAGNIQYF.

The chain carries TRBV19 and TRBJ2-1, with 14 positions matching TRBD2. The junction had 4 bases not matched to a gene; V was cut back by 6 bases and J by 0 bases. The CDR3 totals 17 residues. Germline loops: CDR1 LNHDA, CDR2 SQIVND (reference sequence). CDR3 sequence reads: CASRGTSGRGSYNEQFF. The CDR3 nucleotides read TGTGCCAGTAGGGGGACTAGCGGGAGAGGCTCCTACAATGAGCAGTTCTTC. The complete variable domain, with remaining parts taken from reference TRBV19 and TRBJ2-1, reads DGGITQSPKYLFRKEGQNVTLSCEQNLNHDAMYWYRQDPGQGLRLIYYSQIVNDFQKGDIAEGYSVSREKKESFPLTVTSAQKNPTAFYLCASRGTSGRGSYNEQFFGPGTRLTVL.

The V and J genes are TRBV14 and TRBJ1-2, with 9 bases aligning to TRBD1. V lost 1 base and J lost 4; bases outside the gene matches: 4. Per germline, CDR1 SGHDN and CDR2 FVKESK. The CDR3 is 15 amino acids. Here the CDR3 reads CASSQGDRGFYGYTF. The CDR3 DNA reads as TGTGCCAGCAGCCAAGGAGACAGGGGGTTCTATGGCTACACCTTC.

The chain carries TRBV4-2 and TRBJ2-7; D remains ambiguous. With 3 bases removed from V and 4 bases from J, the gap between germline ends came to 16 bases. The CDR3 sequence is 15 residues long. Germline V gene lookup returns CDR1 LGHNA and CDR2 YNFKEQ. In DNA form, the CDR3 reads TGTGCCAGCAGCCAGACCGACGCTACCGGGTACGAGCAGTACTTC. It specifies CASSQTDATGYEQYF.

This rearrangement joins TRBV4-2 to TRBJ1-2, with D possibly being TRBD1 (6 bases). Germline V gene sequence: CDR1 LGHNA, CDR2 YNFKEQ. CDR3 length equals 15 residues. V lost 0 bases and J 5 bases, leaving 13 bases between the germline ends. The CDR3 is CASSQDRGGEYGYTF. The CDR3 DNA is TGTGCCAGCAGCCAAGACAGGGGTGGGGAATATGGCTACACCTTC.

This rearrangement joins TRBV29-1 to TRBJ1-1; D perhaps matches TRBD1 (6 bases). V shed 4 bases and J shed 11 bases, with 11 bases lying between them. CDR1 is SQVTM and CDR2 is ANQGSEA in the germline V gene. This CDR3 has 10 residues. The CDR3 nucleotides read TGCAGCGTTGGGGACAATGGGGCTTTCTTT. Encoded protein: CSVGDNGAFF.

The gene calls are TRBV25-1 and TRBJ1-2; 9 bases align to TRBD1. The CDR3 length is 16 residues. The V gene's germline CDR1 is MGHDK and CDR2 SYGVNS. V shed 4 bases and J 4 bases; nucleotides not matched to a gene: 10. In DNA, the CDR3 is TGTGCCAGCAGTGCGGGACAGGGTACAATGGTCTATGGCTACACCTTC. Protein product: CASSAGQGTMVYGYTF.